The entry below gives a single T cell receptor beta chain sequence along with its context. The target antigen is unknown. Genes here carry mouse names. The read is 1 residue too short to cover the CDR3 end, so that end is filled in from the germline J gene. Assay: immunoSEQ multiplex PCR; the TCRdb copy retains only in-frame clones and omits some. This sample yields roughly 8,000 clones, of which over 30% are seen a single time; 5% to 8% belongs to the top ten. The CDR3 runs 14 residues. Germline V CDR1 and CDR2: KGHPV, FQNQEV (reference sequence). Trimming cost V 4 bases and J 0 bases; bases outside gene matches: 1. This sample is part of a study of tissue T cells after allogeneic stem cell transplantation. Findings and caveats of the study: Within patients, tissue anatomy strongly shaped TCR repertoire composition. Tissue-detected TCR repertoire was only partly captured by blood and spleen T cells.

The time point denotes: mouse harvest day 14 after allogeneic transplant. The graft held 10^6 splenic CD5+ T cells and 10^7 T-cell-depleted bone marrow cells. B6 (H2b) cells into BALB/c (H2d) mice; tissues taken at day 7 or 14. The sequenced sample was skin. The rearrangement links TRBV26 to TRBJ2-3, with 7 bases that match TRBD1. The TCR sequence derives from a female BALB/c mouse given C57BL/6 T cells with graft-versus-host disease after an allogeneic hematopoietic cell transplant. CDR3 protein: CASSRDSSAETLYF. Incomplete CDR3 DNA: TGTGCCAGCAGTCGGGACAGTAGTGCAGAAACGCTGTAT.